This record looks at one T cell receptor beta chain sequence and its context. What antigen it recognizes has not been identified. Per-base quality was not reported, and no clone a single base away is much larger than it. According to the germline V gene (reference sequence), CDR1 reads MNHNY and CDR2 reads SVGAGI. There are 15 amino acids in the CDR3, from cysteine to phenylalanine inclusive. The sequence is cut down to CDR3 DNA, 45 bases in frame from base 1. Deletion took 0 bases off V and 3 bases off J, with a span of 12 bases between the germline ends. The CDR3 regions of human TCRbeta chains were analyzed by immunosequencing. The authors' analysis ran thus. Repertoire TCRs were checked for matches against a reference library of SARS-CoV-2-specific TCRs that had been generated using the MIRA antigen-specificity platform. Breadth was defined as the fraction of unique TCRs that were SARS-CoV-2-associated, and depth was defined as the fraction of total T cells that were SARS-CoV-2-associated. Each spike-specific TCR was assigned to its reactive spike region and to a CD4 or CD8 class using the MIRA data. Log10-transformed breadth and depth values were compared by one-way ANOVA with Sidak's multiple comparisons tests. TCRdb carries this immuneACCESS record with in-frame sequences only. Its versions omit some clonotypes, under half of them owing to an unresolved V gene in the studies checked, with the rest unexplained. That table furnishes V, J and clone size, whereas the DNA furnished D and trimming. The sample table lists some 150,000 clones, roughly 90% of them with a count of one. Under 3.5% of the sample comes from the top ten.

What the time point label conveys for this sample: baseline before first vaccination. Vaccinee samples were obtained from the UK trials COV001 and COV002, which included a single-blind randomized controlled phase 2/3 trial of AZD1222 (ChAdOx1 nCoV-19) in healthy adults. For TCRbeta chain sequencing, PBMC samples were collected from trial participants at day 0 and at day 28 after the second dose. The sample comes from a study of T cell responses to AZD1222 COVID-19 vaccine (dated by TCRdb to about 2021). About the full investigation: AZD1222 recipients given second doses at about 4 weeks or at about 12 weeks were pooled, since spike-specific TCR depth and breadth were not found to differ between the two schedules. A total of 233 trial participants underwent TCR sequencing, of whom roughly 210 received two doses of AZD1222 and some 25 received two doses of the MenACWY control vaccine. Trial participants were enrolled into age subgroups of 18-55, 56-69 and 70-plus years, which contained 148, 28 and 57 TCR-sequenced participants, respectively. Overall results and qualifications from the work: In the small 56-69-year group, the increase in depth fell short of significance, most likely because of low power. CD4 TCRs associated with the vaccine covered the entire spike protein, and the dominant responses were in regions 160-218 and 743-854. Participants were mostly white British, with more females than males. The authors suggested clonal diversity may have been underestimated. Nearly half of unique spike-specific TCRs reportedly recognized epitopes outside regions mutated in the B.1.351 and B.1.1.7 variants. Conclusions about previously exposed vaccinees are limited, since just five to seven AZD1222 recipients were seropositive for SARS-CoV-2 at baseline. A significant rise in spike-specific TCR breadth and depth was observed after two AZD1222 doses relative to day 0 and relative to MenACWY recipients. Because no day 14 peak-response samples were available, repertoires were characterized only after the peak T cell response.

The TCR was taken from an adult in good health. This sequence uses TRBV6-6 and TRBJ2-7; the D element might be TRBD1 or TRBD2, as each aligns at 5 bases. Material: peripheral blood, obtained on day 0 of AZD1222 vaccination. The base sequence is TGTGCCAGCAGTTACTCAGGGACCGGGAACTACGAGCAGTACTTC. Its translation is CASSYSGTGNYEQYF.